These 9 T cell receptor beta chains were all obtained from the same sample, sequenced in a study of cytomegalovirus exposure and HLA in healthy donors. The PCR had 60 Vbeta and 13 Jbeta primers. TCRdb keeps only in-frame clones here, not all; method: immunoSEQ multiplex PCR. The repertoire consists of about 140,000 clones, with 75% to 85% occurring once and the leading ten covering 4.5%. Material for sequencing was PBMCs. Receptor source: a man aged 40-50 years in good health and CMV-seronegative.

This sequence joins TRBV5-6 and TRBJ1-2; TRBD1 matches 8 bases. Germline V gene sequence: CDR1 SGHDT, CDR2 YYEEEE. Trimming took 4 bases from V and 8 from J; bases not matched to a gene: 13. The CDR3 sequence is 15 residues long. The CDR3 DNA reads TGTGCCAGCAGCCTCCCCGGGACAGGACTGGGCGGCTACACCTTC. This sequence encodes CASSLPGTGLGGYTF.

V and J are TRBV5-4 and TRBJ1-6, with unresolved D. Trimming cost V 0 bases and J 9 bases, with 4 bases left between them. This CDR3 region has 12 residues. The germline V gene encodes CDR1 SGHNT and CDR2 YYREEE (reference sequence). This chain's CDR3 is CASSLVGSPLHF. The CDR3 DNA follows: TGTGCCAGCAGCTTGGTCGGTTCACCCCTCCACTTT.

Written as DNA, the CDR3 is TGTGCCAGCAGTGCATTAAGCGGGGGGGGAACAGATACGCAGTATTTT. It specifies CASSALSGGGTDTQYF. The V call is TRBV6-1, the J call TRBJ2-3; TRBD2 aligns across 10 bases. The CDR3 totals 16 residues. Germline loops: CDR1 MNHNS, CDR2 SASEGT. Losses at the gene ends were 4 bases for V and 3 bases for J; bases not matched to a gene: 7.

V usage is TRBV27 and J usage is TRBJ1-5; 9 nucleotides line up with TRBD1. CDR3 length equals 17 residues. Germline V gene lookup returns CDR1 MNHEY and CDR2 SMNVEV (reference sequence). Unmatched junction bases numbered 6, after V lost 3 bases and J lost 0 bases. The CDR3 here is CASSFGWTGVSNQPQHF. CDR3 DNA: TGTGCCAGCAGTTTTGGGTGGACAGGGGTTAGCAATCAGCCCCAGCATTTT.

The chain combines TRBV7-3 with TRBJ2-3, with 8 bases identical to TRBD2. With V trimmed by 3 bases and J by 2 bases, 4 bases remained unmatched. Germline V CDR1 and CDR2: SGHTA, FQGTGA. The CDR3 extends over 15 amino acids. CDR3 nucleotide sequence: TGTGCCAGCAGCTTGACTAGCGTTCTCACAGATACGCAGTATTTT. It is translated as CASSLTSVLTDTQYF. The full variable domain, with the rest looked up from reference TRBV7-3 and TRBJ2-3, is GAGVSQTPSNKVTEKGKYVELRCDPISGHTALYWYRQSLGQGPEFLIYFQGTGAADDSGLPNDRFFAVRPEGSVSTLKIQRTERGDSAVYLCASSLTSVLTDTQYFGPGTRLTVL.

This chain joins TRBV18 and TRBJ2-3, with 7 bases matching TRBD2. Per germline, CDR1 KGHSH and CDR2 LQKENI. CDR3 size: 16 residues. J lost 7 bases, V lost 3 bases, and 13 bases had no gene match. The CDR3 loop reads CASSPGSTGGLNTQYF. The DNA of the CDR3 is TGTGCCAGCTCACCCGGGTCGACGGGGGGACTTAATACGCAGTATTTT.

V gene TRBV5-1 combines with J gene TRBJ2-7; 11 bases agree with TRBD1. The germline V gene encodes CDR1 SGHRS and CDR2 YFSETQ. CDR3 length: 14 residues. V lost 6 bases and J lost 4; bases outside the gene matches: 6. CDR3 loop: CASTSGQGVYEQYF. In nucleotides, the CDR3 is TGCGCCAGCACCTCGGGACAGGGGGTTTACGAGCAGTACTTC.

The V gene is TRBV19, the J gene TRBJ2-1; the match to TRBD2 covers 7 bases. Germline V gene lookup returns CDR1 LNHDA and CDR2 SQIVND (reference sequence). The junction had 5 bases not matched to a gene; V was cut back by 6 bases and J by 0 bases. The CDR3 totals 15 residues. The CDR3 here is CASSLERGSYNEQFF. The CDR3 nucleotides are TGTGCCAGTAGCCTTGAGCGGGGCTCCTACAATGAGCAGTTCTTC.

The chain combines TRBV14 with TRBJ2-7, with 8 nucleotides matching TRBD1. Germline V gene lookup returns CDR1 SGHDN and CDR2 FVKESK. J gave up 0 bases and V 1 base, and 11 bases lay outside the gene matches. The CDR3 has 18 residues. The DNA of the CDR3 is TGTGCCAGCAGCCAAGCCTTAGGGACAGGAGGTAGCTCCTACGAGCAGTACTTC. Translating gives CASSQALGTGGSSYEQYF.